One and the same sample provided the 21 T cell receptor beta chains below, sequenced in a study of blood T cell repertoires in COVID-19. Measured with immunoSEQ multiplex PCR; TCRdb has only the in-frame clones, and not every one. The sample lists about 130,000 clones; under 90% were seen once. Sequenced input: peripheral blood. All receptors derive from a woman aged 55-69 years with acute or convalescent COVID-19.

The chain has TRBV11-2 and TRBJ1-5; unclear D gene. Germline V lookup: CDR1 SGHAT, CDR2 FQNNGV. The CDR3 loop spans 15 amino acids. V was clipped by 4 bases and J by 2 bases, with 12 bases between them. As DNA, the CDR3 is TGTGCCAGCAGCTGGAGTCCGGGAGGCAATCAGCCCCAGCATTTT. Translation: CASSWSPGGNQPQHF.

With regard to this clone: Other DNA sequences in the sample encode the same CDR3. The chain uses TRBV5-1 and TRBJ1-1; TRBD1 might be the D (6 bases). Germline CDR1 and CDR2: SGHRS and YFSETQ. V was clipped by 4 bases and J by 1 base, with 8 bases between them. The CDR3 consists of 13 residues. The CDR3 protein is CASSPRGNTEAFF. Written as DNA, the CDR3 is TGCGCCAGCAGCCCCAGGGGGAACACTGAAGCTTTCTTT.

The chain uses TRBV4-1 and TRBJ1-2; TRBD1 might be the D (6 bases). The CDR3 is made up of 15 amino acids. The germline V gene encodes CDR1 MGHRA and CDR2 YSYEKL. The V end lost 1 base, the J end lost 6 bases, and 15 bases lay between the germline ends. This CDR3 is CASSQVIGTMNGYTF. CDR3 DNA: TGCGCCAGCAGCCAAGTAATTGGGACAATGAATGGCTACACCTTC.

The V gene is TRBV29-1, the J gene TRBJ2-3; 13 bases agree with TRBD2. Germline V gene sequence: CDR1 SQVTM, CDR2 ANQGSEA. The CDR3 has 15 residues. J gave up 6 bases and V 6 bases, and 9 bases lay outside the gene matches. CDR3 loop: CSVNGLAGAPDTQYF. The CDR3 DNA is TGCAGCGTAAACGGACTAGCGGGGGCCCCTGATACGCAGTATTTT.

This clone showed up just a few times. J is TRBJ2-4 and V is TRBV4-1; a weak D match, TRBD1 (6 bases). Germline V lookup: CDR1 MGHRA, CDR2 YSYEKL. The CDR3 covers 16 residues. The V end lost 2 bases, the J end lost 2 bases, and 13 bases lay between the germline ends. The CDR3 region is CASSQPARGTKNIQYF. The DNA for the CDR3 is TGCGCCAGCAGCCAACCCGCCAGGGGAACCAAAAACATTCAGTACTTC.

The chain recombines TRBV5-1 with TRBJ2-3; tentatively, D is TRBD1 (5 bases). Trimming shortened V by 0 bases and J by 5 bases, and 10 bases separated the two germline ends. The germline gives CDR1 SGHRS, CDR2 YFSETQ. This CDR3 comprises 14 residues. CDR3 loop: CASSLEGVGDTQYF. The CDR3 coding sequence is TGCGCCAGCAGCTTGGAAGGGGTCGGAGATACGCAGTATTTT.

The chain joins TRBV5-6 to TRBJ1-1; 7 nucleotides match TRBD1. Germline CDR1 is SGHDT and CDR2 is YYEEEE. The V and J ends lost 4 bases and 4 bases, in that order; junction bases with no gene match: 16. The length of the CDR3 is 17 residues. The CDR3 loop reads CASSKDRVAWLGTEAFF. In nucleotides, the CDR3 is TGTGCCAGCAGCAAAGACAGGGTTGCCTGGTTGGGCACTGAAGCTTTCTTT.

This clone was found once. The V and J genes are TRBV28 and TRBJ1-2, with TRBD1 as a possible D gene (5 bases). Between the trimmed V and J ends, which lost 5 bases and 3 bases, there was a span of 10 bases. The CDR3 is 13 residues long. Germline CDR1 and CDR2: MDHEN and SYDVKM. DNA for the CDR3: TGTGCCAGCAGTAAAACAGGCTACTATGGCTACACCTTC. It is translated as CASSKTGYYGYTF.

This chain links TRBV5-1 with TRBJ1-3, with a tentative D call TRBD1 (6 bases). The CDR3 spans 14 residues. Germline-derived CDR1 and CDR2 are SGHRS and YFSETQ. Trimming stripped 2 bases from V and 9 bases from J, with 15 bases between. CDR3 in amino acids: CASSLMDSQGTIYF. CDR3 DNA: TGCGCCAGCAGCTTAATGGACAGTCAAGGCACCATATATTTT.

Turning to this clone: Other DNA sequences from this sample encode an identical CDR3 as well. This chain links TRBV18 with TRBJ1-1, with 7 positions matching TRBD1. The CDR3 runs to 15 residues. Germline V gene sequence: CDR1 KGHSH, CDR2 LQKENI. The V and J ends lost 0 bases and 2 bases, in that order; junction bases with no gene match: 3. CDR3 residues: CASSPPGQPNTEAFF. The CDR3 region has the DNA TGTGCCAGCTCACCACCGGGACAGCCAAACACTGAAGCTTTCTTT.

The chain carries TRBV19 and TRBJ2-3, with D tentatively TRBD1 (6 bases). V lost 3 bases and J 6 bases, leaving 13 bases between the germline ends. CDR3 length: 14 amino acids. Germline CDR1 LNHDA, CDR2 SQIVND (reference sequence). CDR3 nucleotide sequence: TGTGCCAGTAGTATCTCACAGGGAAGGGATACGCAGTATTTT. This codes for CASSISQGRDTQYF.

This chain connects TRBV5-6 to TRBJ1-3; D is uncertain. The V and J ends lost 4 bases and 3 bases respectively, with 8 bases between them. This CDR3 has 13 residues. Looked up from germline, CDR1 is SGHDT and CDR2 is YYEEEE. The CDR3 is CASSRGFGNTIYF. CDR3 coding DNA: TGTGCCAGCAGCCGCGGATTTGGAAACACCATATATTTT.

This chain links TRBV5-8 with TRBJ1-1; tentative D call: TRBD1 (6 bases). Germline assignment: CDR1 SGHTS and CDR2 YDEGEE. V lost 2 bases and J lost 6, with 11 bases in between. This CDR3 spans 13 amino acids. The CDR3 DNA follows: TGTGCCAGCAGCTTCCCAGGGGCTCCTGAAGCTTTCTTT. It is translated as CASSFPGAPEAFF.

Remarks on this clone: The same CDR3 also results from other DNA sequences found in this sample. J is TRBJ1-1 and V is TRBV24-1; D possibly corresponds to TRBD1 (6 bases). The CDR3 has 13 amino acids. The V end lost 7 bases, the J end lost 0 bases, and 8 bases lay between the germline ends. Germline values: CDR1 KGHDR, CDR2 SFDVKD. This CDR3 reads CATRGTLNTEAFF. The CDR3 DNA follows: TGTGCCACCAGAGGGACATTGAACACTGAAGCTTTCTTT.

This clone has only one observation. Here the CDR3 DNA reads TGTGCCACCAGTGAACATAGCAATCAGCCCCAGCATTTT. This sequence encodes CATSEHSNQPQHF. The gene calls are TRBV24-1 and TRBJ1-5, with D unclear. Looked up from germline, CDR1 is KGHDR and CDR2 is SFDVKD. The CDR3 has 13 residues. V dropped 4 bases and J dropped 0 bases, with 3 bases sitting between them.

This clone was picked up one time. The rearrangement joins TRBV6-2 or TRBV6-3 to TRBJ1-1; 8 bases map to TRBD1. V dropped 5 bases and J dropped 1; count of bases not matched to a gene: 6. The germline gives CDR1 MNHEY, CDR2 SVGEGT. This CDR3 is built from 15 residues. CDR3 protein: CASSTRTGRNTEAFF. Here the CDR3 DNA reads TGTGCCAGCAGTACCCGGACAGGGAGGAACACTGAAGCTTTCTTT.

V gene TRBV19 combines with J gene TRBJ1-2, with D unclear. The CDR3 length is 14 residues. Germline-derived CDR1 and CDR2 are LNHDA and SQIVND (reference sequence). Trimming took 6 bases from V and 1 from J, leaving 12 bases between them. CDR3 in DNA: TGTGCCAGTAGCCCTAAGACATTTAACTATGGCTACACCTTC. Translation gives CASSPKTFNYGYTF. Filled out from reference TRBV19 and TRBJ1-2, the complete variable domain reads DGGITQSPKYLFRKEGQNVTLSCEQNLNHDAMYWYRQDPGQGLRLIYYSQIVNDFQKGDIAEGYSVSREKKESFPLTVTSAQKNPTAFYLCASSPKTFNYGYTFGSGTRLTVV.

The J gene is TRBJ1-3, the V gene TRBV18; TRBD1 is a possible D gene (6 bases). The CDR3 extends over 15 amino acids. Trimming stripped 2 bases from V and 6 bases from J, with 14 bases between. Germline V gives CDR1 KGHSH, CDR2 LQKENI. The CDR3 DNA is TGTGCCAGCTCACCAGGACAGCGATCGCTAAACACCATATATTTT. Amino acids: CASSPGQRSLNTIYF.

This sequence joins TRBV9 and TRBJ1-2; 11 nucleotides line up with TRBD1. Germline V gene data show CDR1 as SGDLS and CDR2 as YYNGEE. There are 17 residues in the CDR3. V was pared by 2 bases and J by 6 bases, with 12 bases of the junction left unmatched. CDR3 protein: CASSVYSGQGAENGYTF. CDR3 in DNA: TGTGCCAGCAGCGTGTACTCTGGACAGGGGGCGGAGAATGGCTACACCTTC.

CDR3 nucleotides: TGTGCCAGCAGCTTAGGTTGGGACACCAACACTGAAGCTTTCTTT. Residues: CASSLGWDTNTEAFF. The V gene is TRBV11-1, the J gene TRBJ1-1, with a possible D match to TRBD1 (6 bases). Germline CDR1 reads SGHAT; CDR2 reads FQDESV (reference sequence). Trimming left V 1 base short and J 2 bases short, with 11 bases between. CDR3 length: 15 amino acids.

This chain uses TRBV5-1 with TRBJ1-2; tentatively, D is TRBD1 (6 bases). The germline V gene has CDR1 SGHRS and CDR2 YFSETQ. The CDR3 loop spans 14 amino acids. Trimming shortened V by 3 bases and J by 8 bases, and 17 bases separated the two germline ends. Here the CDR3 DNA reads TGCGCCAGCAGCTCGTTAGGTGTTGGGGGCGGCTACACCTTC. Its translation is CASSSLGVGGGYTF.